This T cell receptor (beta chain) emerged from a study of blood T cell repertoires in COVID-19. As for the study in general: The cDNA or gDNA used as material had been derived from T cells, B-cell-depleted T cells, or PBMCs.

The V gene lost 4 bases and the J gene lost 6 bases, with 13 bases spanning the gap. From germline, CDR1 is GTSNPN and CDR2 SVGIG (reference sequence). This CDR3 spans 13 amino acids. Methods used by the authors: For nucleated cells, counts were estimated from reference gene primer amplification. Assay: immunoSEQ multiplex PCR; the TCRdb copy retains only in-frame clones and omits some. V, J and clone size are taken as reported in that table, and D and trimming were inferred from the DNA itself. This table holds 200,000 to 300,000 clones, 80% to 95% found once. Sequencing was performed on peripheral blood. The clonotype was recovered from a man in his thirties or forties with COVID-19, enrolled during active disease. V and J are TRBV30 and TRBJ1-5; D possibly corresponds to TRBD1 (5 bases). CDR3 in DNA: TGTGCCTGGACTCGACAGAGAGGTCAGCCCCAGCATTTT. This translates into CAWTRQRGQPQHF.